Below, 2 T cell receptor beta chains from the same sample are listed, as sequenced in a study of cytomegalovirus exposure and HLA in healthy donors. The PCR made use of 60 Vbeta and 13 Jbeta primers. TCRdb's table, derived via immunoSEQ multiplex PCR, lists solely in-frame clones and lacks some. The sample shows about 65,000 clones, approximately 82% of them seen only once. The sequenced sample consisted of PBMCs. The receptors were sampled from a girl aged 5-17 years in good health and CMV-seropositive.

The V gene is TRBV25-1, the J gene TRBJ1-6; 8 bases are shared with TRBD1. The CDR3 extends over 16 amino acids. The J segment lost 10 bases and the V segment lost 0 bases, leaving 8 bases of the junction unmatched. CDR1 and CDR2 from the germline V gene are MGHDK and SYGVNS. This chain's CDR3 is CASSEYGRGLGSPLHF. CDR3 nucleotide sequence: TGTGCCAGCAGTGAATACGGCAGGGGGCTTGGGTCACCCCTCCACTTT.

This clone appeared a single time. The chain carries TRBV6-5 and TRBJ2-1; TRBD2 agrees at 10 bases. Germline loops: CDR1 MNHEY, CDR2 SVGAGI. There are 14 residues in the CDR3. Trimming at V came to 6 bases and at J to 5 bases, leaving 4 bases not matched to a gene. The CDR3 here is CASRWTSGNNEQFF. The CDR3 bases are TGTGCCAGCAGGTGGACTAGCGGAAACAATGAGCAGTTCTTC.